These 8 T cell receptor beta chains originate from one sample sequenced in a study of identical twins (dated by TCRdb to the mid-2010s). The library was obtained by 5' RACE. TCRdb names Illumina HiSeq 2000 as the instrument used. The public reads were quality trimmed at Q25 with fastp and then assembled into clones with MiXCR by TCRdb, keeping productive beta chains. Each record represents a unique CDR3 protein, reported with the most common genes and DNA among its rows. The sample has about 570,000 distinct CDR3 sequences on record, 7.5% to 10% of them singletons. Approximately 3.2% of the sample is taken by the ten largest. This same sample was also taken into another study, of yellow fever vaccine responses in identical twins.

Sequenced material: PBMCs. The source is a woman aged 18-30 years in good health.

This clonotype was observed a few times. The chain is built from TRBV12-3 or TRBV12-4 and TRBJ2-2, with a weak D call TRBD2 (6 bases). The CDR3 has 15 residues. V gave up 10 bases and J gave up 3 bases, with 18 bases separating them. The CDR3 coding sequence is TGTGCCATACGACTCCGCGGGGTGGACACCGGGGAGCTGTTTTTT. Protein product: CAIRLRGVDTGELFF.

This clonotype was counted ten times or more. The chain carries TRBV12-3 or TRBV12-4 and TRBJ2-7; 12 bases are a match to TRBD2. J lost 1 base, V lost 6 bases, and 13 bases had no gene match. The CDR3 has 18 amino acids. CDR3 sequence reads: CASSSGLAGSLGSYEQYF. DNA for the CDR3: TGTGCCAGCAGCTCGGGACTAGCGGGTAGCCTAGGGTCCTACGAGCAGTACTTC.

DNA for the CDR3: TGTGCCAGCAGCCCCAGCCCCCACTTAGCCACAGATACGCAGTATTTT. This sequence encodes CASSPSPHLATDTQYF. V usage is TRBV9 and J usage is TRBJ2-3; no clear D gene. Deletions cut 4 bases from V and 2 bases from J, with 17 bases between. Germline V gives CDR1 SGDLS, CDR2 YYNGEE. This CDR3 region has 16 residues.

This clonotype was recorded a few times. The CDR3 nucleotides read TGTGCCAGCAGCCAAGTTCTTCGAGGGCCCTACAATGAGCAGTTCTTC. This encodes CASSQVLRGPYNEQFF. The rearrangement links TRBV14 to TRBJ2-1; tentatively, D is TRBD2 (5 bases). Trimming removed 1 base at V and 2 bases at J, with 12 bases between. The CDR3 sequence is 16 residues long. The germline gives CDR1 SGHDN, CDR2 FVKESK. Drawing the rest from reference TRBV14 and TRBJ2-1, the complete variable domain is EAGVTQFPSHSVIEKGQTVTLRCDPISGHDNLYWYRRVMGKEIKFLLHFVKESKQDESGMPNNRFLAERTGGTYSTLKVQPAELEDSGVYFCASSQVLRGPYNEQFFGPGTRLTVL.

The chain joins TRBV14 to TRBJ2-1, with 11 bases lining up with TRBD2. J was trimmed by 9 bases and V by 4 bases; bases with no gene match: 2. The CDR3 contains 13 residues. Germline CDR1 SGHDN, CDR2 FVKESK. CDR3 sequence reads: CASSLLAGVEQFF. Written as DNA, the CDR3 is TGTGCCAGCAGCCTACTAGCGGGAGTTGAGCAGTTCTTC.

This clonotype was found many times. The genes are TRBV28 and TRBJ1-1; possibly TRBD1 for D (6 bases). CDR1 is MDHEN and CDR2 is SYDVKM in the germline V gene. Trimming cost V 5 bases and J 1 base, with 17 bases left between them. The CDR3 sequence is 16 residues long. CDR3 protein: CASSPYRDPPNTEAFF. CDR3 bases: TGTGCCAGCAGTCCTTACAGGGATCCCCCGAACACTGAAGCTTTCTTT.

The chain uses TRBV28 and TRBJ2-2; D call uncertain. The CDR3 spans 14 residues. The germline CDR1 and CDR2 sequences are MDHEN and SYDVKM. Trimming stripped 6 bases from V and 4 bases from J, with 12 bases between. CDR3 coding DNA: TGTGCCAGCAGGGCGAGAGGCCCCACCGGGGAGCTGTTTTTT. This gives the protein CASRARGPTGELFF.

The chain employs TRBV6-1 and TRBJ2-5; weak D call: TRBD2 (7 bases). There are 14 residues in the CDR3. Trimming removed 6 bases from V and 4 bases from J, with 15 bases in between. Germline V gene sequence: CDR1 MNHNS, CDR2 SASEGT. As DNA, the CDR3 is TGTGCCAGCAGCCTTGGGGGGGGGCCAGAGACCCAGTACTTC. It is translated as CASSLGGGPETQYF.